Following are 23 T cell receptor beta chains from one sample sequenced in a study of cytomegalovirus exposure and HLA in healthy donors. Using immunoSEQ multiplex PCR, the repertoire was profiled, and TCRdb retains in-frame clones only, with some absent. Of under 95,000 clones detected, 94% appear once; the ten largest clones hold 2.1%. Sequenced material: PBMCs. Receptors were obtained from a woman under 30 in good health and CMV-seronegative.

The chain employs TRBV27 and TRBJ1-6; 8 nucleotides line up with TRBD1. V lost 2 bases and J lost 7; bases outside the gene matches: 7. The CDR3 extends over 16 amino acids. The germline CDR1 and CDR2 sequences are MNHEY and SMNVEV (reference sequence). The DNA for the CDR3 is TGTGCCAGCAGTTTAGCCCAGGGGGCGTACAATTCACCCCTCCACTTT. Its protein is CASSLAQGAYNSPLHF.

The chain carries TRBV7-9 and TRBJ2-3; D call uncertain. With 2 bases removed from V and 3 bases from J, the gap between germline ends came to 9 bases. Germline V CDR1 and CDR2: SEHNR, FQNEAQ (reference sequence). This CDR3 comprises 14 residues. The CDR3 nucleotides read TGTGCCAGCAGCTTATCTCAGGCAACAGATACGCAGTATTTT. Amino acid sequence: CASSLSQATDTQYF.

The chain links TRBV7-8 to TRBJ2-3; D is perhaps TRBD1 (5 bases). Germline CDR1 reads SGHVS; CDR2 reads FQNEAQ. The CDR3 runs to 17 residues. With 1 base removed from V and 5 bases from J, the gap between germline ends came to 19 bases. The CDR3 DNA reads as TGTGCCAGCAGCTTAGTTCTGGGCAGGGTAATAGGAGATACGCAGTATTTT. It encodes CASSLVLGRVIGDTQYF. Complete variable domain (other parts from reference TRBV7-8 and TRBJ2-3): GAGVSQSPRYKVAKRGQDVALRCDPISGHVSLFWYQQALGQGPEFLTYFQNEAQLDKSGLPSDRFFAERPEGSVSTLKIQRTQQEDSAVYLCASSLVLGRVIGDTQYFGPGTRLTVL.

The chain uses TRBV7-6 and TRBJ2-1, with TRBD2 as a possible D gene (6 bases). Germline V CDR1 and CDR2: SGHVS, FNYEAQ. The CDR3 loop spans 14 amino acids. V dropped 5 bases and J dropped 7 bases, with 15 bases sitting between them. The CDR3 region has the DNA TGTGCCAGCAGCGCTGGAGGAGGGATAAATGAGCAGTTCTTC. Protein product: CASSAGGGINEQFF.

This CDR3 is CASSLRTGGLGETQYF. CDR3 bases: TGTGCCAGCAGCCTGCGGACAGGGGGGTTGGGAGAGACCCAGTACTTC. The chain is built from TRBV9 and TRBJ2-5; 10 bases are shared with TRBD1. CDR1 and CDR2 (germline): SGDLS, YYNGEE. This CDR3 is 16 amino acids long. With V trimmed by 4 bases and J by 4 bases, 10 bases remained unmatched.

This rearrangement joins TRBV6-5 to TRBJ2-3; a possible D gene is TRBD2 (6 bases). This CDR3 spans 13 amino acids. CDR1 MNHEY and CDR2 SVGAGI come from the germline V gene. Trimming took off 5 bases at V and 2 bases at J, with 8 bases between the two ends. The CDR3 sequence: CASSPGLTDTQYF. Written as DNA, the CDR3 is TGTGCCAGCAGTCCGGGACTCACAGATACGCAGTATTTT.

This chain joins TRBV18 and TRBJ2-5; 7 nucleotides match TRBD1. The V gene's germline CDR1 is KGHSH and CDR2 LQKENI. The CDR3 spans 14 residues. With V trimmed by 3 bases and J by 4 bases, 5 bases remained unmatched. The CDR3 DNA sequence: TGTGCCAGCTCACCGTTACCAGGGGGAGAGACCCAGTACTTC. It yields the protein CASSPLPGGETQYF.

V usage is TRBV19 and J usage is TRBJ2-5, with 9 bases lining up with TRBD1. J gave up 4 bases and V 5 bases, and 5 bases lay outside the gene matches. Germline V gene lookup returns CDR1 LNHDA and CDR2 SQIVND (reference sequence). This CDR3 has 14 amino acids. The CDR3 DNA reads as TGTGCCAGTAGTCTGACAGGGGGAGGAGAGACCCAGTACTTC. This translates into CASSLTGGGETQYF.

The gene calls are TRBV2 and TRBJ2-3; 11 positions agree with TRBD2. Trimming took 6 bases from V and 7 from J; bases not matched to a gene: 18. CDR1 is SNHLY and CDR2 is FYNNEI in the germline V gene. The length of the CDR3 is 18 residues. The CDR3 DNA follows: TGTGCCAGCAGGCGAGACCTTAGCGGGAGGGCGGTTGTATATACGCAGTATTTT. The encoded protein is CASRRDLSGRAVVYTQYF.

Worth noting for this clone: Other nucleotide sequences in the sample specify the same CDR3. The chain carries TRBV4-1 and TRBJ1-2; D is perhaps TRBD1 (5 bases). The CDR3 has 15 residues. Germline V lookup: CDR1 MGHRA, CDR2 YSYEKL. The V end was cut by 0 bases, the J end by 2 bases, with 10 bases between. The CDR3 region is CASSQEGQGNYGYTF. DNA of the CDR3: TGCGCCAGCAGCCAAGAGGGGCAGGGAAACTATGGCTACACCTTC.

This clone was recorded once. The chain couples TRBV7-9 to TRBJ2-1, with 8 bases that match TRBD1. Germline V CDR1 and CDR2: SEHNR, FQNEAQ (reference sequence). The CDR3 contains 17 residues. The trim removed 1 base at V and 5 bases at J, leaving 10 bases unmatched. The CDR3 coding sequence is TGTGCCAGCAGCTTAGAAATAGGGGCAGGGGGCAACAATGAGCAGTTCTTC. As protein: CASSLEIGAGGNNEQFF.

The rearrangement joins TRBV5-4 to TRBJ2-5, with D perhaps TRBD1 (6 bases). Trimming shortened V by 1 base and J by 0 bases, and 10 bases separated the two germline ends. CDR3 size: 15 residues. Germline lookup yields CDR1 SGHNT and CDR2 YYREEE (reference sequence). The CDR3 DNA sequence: TGTGCCAGCAGCTTGAGGGGGACACACCAAGAGACCCAGTACTTC. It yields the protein CASSLRGTHQETQYF.

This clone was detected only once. The CDR3 DNA reads TGTGCCAGCAGCTTAGCCTACGAGACCCAGTACTTC. Translation: CASSLAYETQYF. The rearrangement joins TRBV7-6 to TRBJ2-5; D ambiguous. V was shortened by 0 bases and J by 5 bases, with 4 bases between the two germline ends. Germline CDR1 and CDR2: SGHVS and FNYEAQ. The CDR3 runs to 12 residues.

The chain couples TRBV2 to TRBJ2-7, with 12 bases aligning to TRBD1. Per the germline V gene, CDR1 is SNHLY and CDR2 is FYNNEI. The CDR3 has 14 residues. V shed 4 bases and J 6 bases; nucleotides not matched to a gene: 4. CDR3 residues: CASSVGTGGSEQYF. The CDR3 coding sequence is TGTGCCAGCAGTGTAGGGACAGGGGGCAGCGAGCAGTACTTC.

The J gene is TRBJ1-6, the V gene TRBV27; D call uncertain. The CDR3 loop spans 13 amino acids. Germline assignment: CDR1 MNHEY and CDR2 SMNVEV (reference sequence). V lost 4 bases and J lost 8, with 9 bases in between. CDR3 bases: TGTGCCAGCAGTTGGCAGGTAGATTCACCCCTCCACTTT. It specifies CASSWQVDSPLHF.

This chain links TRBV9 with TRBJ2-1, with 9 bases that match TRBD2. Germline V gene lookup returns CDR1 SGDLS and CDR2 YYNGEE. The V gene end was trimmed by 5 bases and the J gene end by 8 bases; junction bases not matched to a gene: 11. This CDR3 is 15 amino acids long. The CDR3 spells CASRASSGTSDEQFF. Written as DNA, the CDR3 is TGTGCCAGCAGAGCATCTAGCGGGACTTCAGATGAGCAGTTCTTC.

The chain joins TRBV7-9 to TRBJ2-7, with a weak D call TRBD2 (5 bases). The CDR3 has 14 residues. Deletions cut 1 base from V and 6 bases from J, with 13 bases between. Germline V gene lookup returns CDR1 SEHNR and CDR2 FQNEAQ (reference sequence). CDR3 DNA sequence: TGTGCCAGCAGCTTAGGGCGGGCAGCCGGCGAGCAGTACTTC. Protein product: CASSLGRAAGEQYF.

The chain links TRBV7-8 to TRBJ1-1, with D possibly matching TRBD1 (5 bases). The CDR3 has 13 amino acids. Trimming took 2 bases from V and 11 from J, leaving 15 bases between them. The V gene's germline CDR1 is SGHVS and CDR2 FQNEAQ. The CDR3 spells CASSLWGDGSAFF. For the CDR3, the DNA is TGTGCCAGCAGCTTATGGGGGGATGGATCGGCTTTCTTT.

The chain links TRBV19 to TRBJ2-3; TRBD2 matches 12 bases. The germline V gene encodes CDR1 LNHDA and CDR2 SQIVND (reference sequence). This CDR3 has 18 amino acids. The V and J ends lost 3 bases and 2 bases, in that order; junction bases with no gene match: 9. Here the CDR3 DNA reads TGTGCCAGTAGTATGTTTGGGGGACTAGCGGGTTCCACAGATACGCAGTATTTT. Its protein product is CASSMFGGLAGSTDTQYF.

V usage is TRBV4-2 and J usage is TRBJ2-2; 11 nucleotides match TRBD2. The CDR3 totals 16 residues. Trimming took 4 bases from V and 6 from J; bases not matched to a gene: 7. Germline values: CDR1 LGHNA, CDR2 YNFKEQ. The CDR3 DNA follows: TGTGCCAGCAGCCCGACTAGCGGGATGGGACCCGGGGAGCTGTTTTTT. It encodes CASSPTSGMGPGELFF.

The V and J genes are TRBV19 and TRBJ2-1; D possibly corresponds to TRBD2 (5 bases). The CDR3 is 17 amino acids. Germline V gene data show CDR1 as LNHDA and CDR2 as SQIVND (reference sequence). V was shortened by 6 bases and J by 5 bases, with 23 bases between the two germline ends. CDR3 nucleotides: TGTGCCAGTAGCCGAAACGGAGCGGCTAACTTTGACAATGAGCAGTTCTTC. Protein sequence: CASSRNGAANFDNEQFF. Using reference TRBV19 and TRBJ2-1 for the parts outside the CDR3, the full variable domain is DGGITQSPKYLFRKEGQNVTLSCEQNLNHDAMYWYRQDPGQGLRLIYYSQIVNDFQKGDIAEGYSVSREKKESFPLTVTSAQKNPTAFYLCASSRNGAANFDNEQFFGPGTRLTVL.

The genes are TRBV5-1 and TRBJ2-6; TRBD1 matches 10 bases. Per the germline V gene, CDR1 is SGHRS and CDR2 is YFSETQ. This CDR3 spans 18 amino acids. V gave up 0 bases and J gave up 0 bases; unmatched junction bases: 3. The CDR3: CASSLEGQGSSGANVLTF. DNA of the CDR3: TGCGCCAGCAGCTTGGAGGGACAGGGGAGCTCTGGGGCCAACGTCCTGACTTTC.

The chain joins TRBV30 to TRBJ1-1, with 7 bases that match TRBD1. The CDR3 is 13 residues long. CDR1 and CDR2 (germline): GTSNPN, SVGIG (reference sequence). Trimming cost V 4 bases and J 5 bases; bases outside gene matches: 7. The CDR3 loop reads CAWTQGRGTEAFF. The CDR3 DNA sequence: TGTGCCTGGACACAGGGGAGAGGGACTGAAGCTTTCTTT. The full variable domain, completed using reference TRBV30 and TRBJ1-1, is SQTIHQWPATLVQPVGSPLSLECTVEGTSNPNLYWYRQAAGRGLQLLFYSVGIGQISSEVPQNLSASRPQDRQFILSSKKLLLSDSGFYLCAWTQGRGTEAFFGQGTRLTVV.